Listed here are 23 T cell receptor beta chains from one sample, sequenced in a study of spatial heterogeneity in lung cancer. The time point is: blood at routine non-recurrence follow-up after resection. Whole RNA obtained from tumor, nontumor lung or frozen PBMC underwent sequencing without sorting. TCRdb independently ran MiXCR on the 5' RACE reads; one entry per CDR3 protein. The table lists more than 95,000 distinct CDR3 sequences, over 9% of them singletons. This specimen consisted of PBMCs, obtained at follow-up. The source of these receptors is a male donor with early-stage non-small cell lung cancer.

Ten or more counts support this clonotype. The chain joins TRBV20-1 to TRBJ2-3; D is possibly TRBD1 or TRBD2 (5 bases each). The germline CDR1 and CDR2 sequences are DFQATT and SNEGSKA (reference sequence). This CDR3 contains 15 residues. V was pared by 5 bases and J by 3 bases, with 18 bases between. CDR3 residues: CSAAPRGAGTDTQYF. The CDR3, as DNA: TGCAGTGCTGCTCCCCGAGGGGCCGGGACAGATACGCAGTATTTT.

This clonotype was observed many times. The V call is TRBV28, the J call TRBJ1-3; D unresolved. CDR3 length: 13 amino acids. Germline assignment: CDR1 MDHEN and CDR2 SYDVKM. Trimming took 3 bases from V and 2 from J, leaving 5 bases between them. The DNA of the CDR3 is TGTGCCAGCAGTTTGTTGACTGGAAACACCATATATTTT. Translation: CASSLLTGNTIYF.

This clonotype has only a few counts. The chain links TRBV6-5 to TRBJ1-2; D is perhaps TRBD1 (5 bases). The CDR3 has 15 residues. Germline V gene lookup returns CDR1 MNHEY and CDR2 SVGAGI. V lost 2 bases, J lost 8 bases, and 18 bases lay in between. The CDR3 reads CASSYDRGAGTGYTF. The CDR3 bases are TGTGCCAGCAGTTACGATCGGGGCGCGGGAACGGGCTACACCTTC.

The chain employs TRBV18 and TRBJ2-2; no reliable D call. The CDR3 is 17 amino acids. Trimming left V 2 bases short and J 2 bases short, with 15 bases between. CDR1 and CDR2 from the germline V gene are KGHSH and LQKENI. The CDR3 bases are TGTGCCAGCTCACCAGTGACAAGTTTTGATAACACCGGGGAGCTGTTTTTT. This sequence encodes CASSPVTSFDNTGELFF.

This clonotype has a count of ten or more. This chain links TRBV20-1 with TRBJ2-1; possible D gene TRBD2, 6 bases. The germline V gene has CDR1 DFQATT and CDR2 SNEGSKA (reference sequence). Trimming removed 5 bases from V and 0 bases from J, with 17 bases in between. The length of the CDR3 is 16 residues. CDR3 loop: CSAGSLGGSSYNEQFF. CDR3 DNA sequence: TGCAGTGCTGGAAGCCTGGGGGGAAGCTCCTACAATGAGCAGTTCTTC.

In nucleotides, the CDR3 is TGCGCCAGCAGCTTACTAGCGGGGGCCCCCCAAGAGACCCAGTACTTC. Translated, it gives CASSLLAGAPQETQYF. The chain has TRBV5-1 and TRBJ2-5, with 11 bases aligning to TRBD2. Germline lookup yields CDR1 SGHRS and CDR2 YFSETQ. CDR3 length: 16 residues. J was trimmed by 1 base and V by 2 bases; bases with no gene match: 4.

In this sample, this clonotype turned up many times. The chain couples TRBV30 to TRBJ2-5; the D gene is possibly TRBD1 (5 bases). The CDR3 is made up of 14 amino acids. Germline-derived CDR1 and CDR2 are GTSNPN and SVGIG (reference sequence). The V end lost 4 bases, the J end lost 4 bases, and 16 bases lay between the germline ends. In DNA form, the CDR3 reads TGTGCCTGGACCTACAGGATTCGGTCAGAGACCCAGTACTTC. Encoded protein: CAWTYRIRSETQYF.

This clonotype has a handful of counts. J is TRBJ2-7 and V is TRBV5-1; 8 bases match TRBD2. Germline V CDR1 and CDR2: SGHRS, YFSETQ. CDR3 length: 14 amino acids. After removal of 5 bases from V and 5 bases from J, the junction contained 9 bases not matched to a gene. CDR3 protein: CASRDSAGGDEQYF. Written as DNA, the CDR3 is TGCGCCAGCAGGGATTCGGCGGGGGGCGACGAGCAGTACTTC.

V and J are TRBV7-2 and TRBJ2-3; 8 bases line up with TRBD2. The V segment lost 2 bases and the J segment 5 bases; nucleotides outside the gene matches: 6. Germline values: CDR1 SGHTA, CDR2 FQGNSA. The CDR3 covers 15 residues. Here the CDR3 reads CASSLPGGLGDTQYF. CDR3 coding DNA: TGTGCCAGCAGCTTACCGGGGGGGCTGGGAGATACGCAGTATTTT. The full variable domain, completed using reference TRBV7-2 and TRBJ2-3, is GAGVSQSPSNKVTEKGKDVELRCDPISGHTALYWYRQSLGQGLEFLIYFQGNSAPDKSGLPSDRFSAERTGGSVSTLTIQRTQQEDSAVYLCASSLPGGLGDTQYFGPGTRLTVL.

The chain recombines TRBV9 with TRBJ2-3; unclear D gene. V lost 4 bases and J lost 2, with 5 bases in between. Germline CDR1 SGDLS, CDR2 YYNGEE. The CDR3 has 12 amino acids. The CDR3 coding sequence is TGTGCCAGCAGCACTTACACAGATACGCAGTATTTT. Translation: CASSTYTDTQYF.

The genes are TRBV28 and TRBJ1-6; no reliable D call. Germline CDR1 and CDR2: MDHEN and SYDVKM. The CDR3 is 14 residues long. V was shortened by 2 bases and J by 7 bases, with 9 bases between the two germline ends. The CDR3 DNA is TGTGCCAGCAGTTTAGTCCCACGGAATTCACCCCTCCACTTT. Its translation: CASSLVPRNSPLHF.

Written as DNA, the CDR3 is TGTGCCAGCAGTCGTCTAACTACTACAGATACGCAGTATTTT. As protein: CASSRLTTTDTQYF. J is TRBJ2-3 and V is TRBV12-3 or TRBV12-4; no clear D. This CDR3 contains 14 residues. The ends were cut back, 5 bases at V and 3 bases at J, with 12 bases in the middle.

In its sample, this clonotype was seen a few times. The V call is TRBV3-1, the J call TRBJ1-4, with a tentative D call TRBD1 (5 bases). V shed 4 bases and J shed 0 bases, with 9 bases lying between them. From germline, CDR1 is LGHDT and CDR2 YNNKEL (reference sequence). This CDR3 has 15 residues. In DNA form, the CDR3 reads TGTGCCAGCAGCCCGCGGACAACAACTAATGAAAAACTGTTTTTT. Protein product: CASSPRTTTNEKLFF.

The chain joins TRBV6-2 or TRBV6-3 to TRBJ2-2; possibly TRBD2 for D (5 bases). This CDR3 is built from 16 residues. From germline, CDR1 is MNHEY and CDR2 SVGEGT. V was clipped by 5 bases and J by 4 bases, with 17 bases between them. The CDR3 nucleotides read TGTGCCAGCAGTCGCCCCAAGGTCCGGGGCACCGGGGAGCTGTTTTTT. Translated, it gives CASSRPKVRGTGELFF.

This clonotype was observed a handful of times. The CDR3 sequence: CASSQGPSDYEQYF. CDR3 DNA: TGTGCCAGCAGCCAAGGACCCTCGGATTACGAGCAGTACTTC. This sequence joins TRBV14 and TRBJ2-7; D is unresolved. The V and J ends lost 1 base and 4 bases respectively, with 11 bases between them. Germline loops: CDR1 SGHDN, CDR2 FVKESK. There are 14 residues in the CDR3.

This clonotype has a count of ten or more. The chain couples TRBV28 to TRBJ1-1; the match to TRBD1 covers 9 bases. This CDR3 has 17 amino acids. CDR1 is MDHEN, CDR2 SYDVKM, per germline. Germline trimming cut 6 bases from V and 0 bases from J; bases unmatched to any gene: 11. The CDR3 region is CASRTVGTGRLNTEAFF. CDR3 in DNA: TGTGCCAGCAGGACCGTTGGGACAGGGAGATTGAACACTGAAGCTTTCTTT.

This clonotype showed up just a few times. The chain couples TRBV20-1 to TRBJ2-3; D might be TRBD1 (5 bases). The germline CDR1 and CDR2 sequences are DFQATT and SNEGSKA (reference sequence). The length of the CDR3 is 14 residues. Trimming left V 2 bases short and J 3 bases short, with 12 bases between. The CDR3 DNA sequence: TGCAGTGCTAGATCAGGGATTCAAACAGATACGCAGTATTTT. It specifies CSARSGIQTDTQYF.

The chain is built from TRBV2 and TRBJ2-2; the D is unclear. The CDR3 has 13 amino acids. Germline V gene sequence: CDR1 SNHLY, CDR2 FYNNEI. V was cut by 7 bases and J by 3 bases, with 9 bases left in between. The CDR3 spells CASKPGYTGELFF. Here the CDR3 DNA reads TGTGCCAGCAAGCCGGGTTACACCGGGGAGCTGTTTTTT. The full variable domain, rest sourced from reference TRBV2 and TRBJ2-2, is EPEVTQTPSHQVTQMGQEVILRCVPISNHLYFYWYRQILGQKVEFLVSFYNNEISEKSEIFDDQFSVERPDGSNFTLKIRSTKLEDSAMYFCASKPGYTGELFFGEGSRLTVL.

In its sample, this clonotype is medium-sized (0.01 to 0.1%). The genes are TRBV28 and TRBJ1-1; possibly TRBD1 for D (6 bases). CDR3 length: 11 amino acids. Trimming cost V 4 bases and J 10 bases, with 10 bases left between them. The germline V gene has CDR1 MDHEN and CDR2 SYDVKM. DNA of the CDR3: TGTGCCAGCAGTTACTGGGGGCCAGCTTTCTTT. This translates into CASSYWGPAFF.

The chain recombines TRBV2 with TRBJ2-5; D unresolved. CDR1 and CDR2 (germline): SNHLY, FYNNEI. The CDR3 is made up of 11 amino acids. The V gene lost 5 bases and the J gene lost 4 bases, with 5 bases spanning the gap. CDR3 coding DNA: TGTGCCAGCAGTAAACTAGAGACCCAGTACTTC. Amino acid sequence: CASSKLETQYF.

The chain couples TRBV20-1 to TRBJ2-2; D is unclear. The germline V and J ends were trimmed by 2 bases and 6 bases, with 7 bases remaining between them. Germline V gene data show CDR1 as DFQATT and CDR2 as SNEGSKA (reference sequence). This CDR3 is built from 12 residues. The CDR3 coding sequence is TGCAGTGCTAGATCCCTAGCCGGGGAGCTGTTTTTT. This sequence encodes CSARSLAGELFF.

This chain connects TRBV7-9 to TRBJ2-2; D unclear. CDR3 size: 18 residues. With 5 bases removed from V and 4 bases from J, the gap between germline ends came to 23 bases. The germline CDR1 and CDR2 sequences are SEHNR and FQNEAQ (reference sequence). The CDR3 nucleotides read TGTGCCAGCAGCGTCTCAACCTGGTTCAGTCTAATCACCGGGGAGCTGTTTTTT. This codes for CASSVSTWFSLITGELFF.

The J gene is TRBJ2-3, the V gene TRBV24-1; D is unresolved. CDR1 KGHDR and CDR2 SFDVKD come from the germline V gene. The CDR3 spans 13 residues. The V gene lost 7 bases and the J gene lost 6 bases, with 13 bases spanning the gap. CDR3 sequence (DNA): TGTGCCACCAGGAACAACAAGGGTGATACGCAGTATTTT. Protein sequence: CATRNNKGDTQYF.